Listed below are T cell receptor beta chains from one sample, sequenced in a study of CD8+CD57+ T cells in acquired aplastic anemia. TCRdb fed the reads into MiXCR, producing one record per CDR3 protein. This table holds about 120,000 distinct CDR3 sequences, 55% to 70% found once. What was sequenced was sorted CD4+, CD8+, or CD8+CD57+ T cells (not recorded which) from PBMCs. The receptors derive from a human donor with aplastic anemia. CDR3s include the opening cysteine and the closing phenylalanine or tryptophan. Clone size is given for some rows only: seen once, a few or many times, or a class if the clone is expanded.

v_call	clone_size	j_call	cdr3_aa
TRBV20-1	many	TRBJ2-7	CSANTRIVAESYEQYF
TRBV7-3	NA	TRBJ2-7	CASSLMTYHNEQYF
TRBV24-1	many	TRBJ1-1	CATRALEDTEAFF
TRBV6-2/TRBV6-3	many	TRBJ2-7	CASSSTRQGGEQYF
TRBV7-6	NA	TRBJ2-7	CASTLGGYEQYF
TRBV20-1	many	TRBJ2-1	CSAREVFEREKTEQFF
TRBV2	many	TRBJ2-5	CASSEEDGYQETQYF
TRBV2	many	TRBJ2-1	CAIRDRYNEQFF
TRBV19	NA	TRBJ2-7	CASSRRGQFDEQYF
TRBV27	few	TRBJ2-7	CARSPKSWSTYEQYF
TRBV29-1	NA	TRBJ1-1	CSVDPLPGQAFF
TRBV15	many	TRBJ2-7	CATSRGTVREQYF
TRBV5-4	NA	TRBJ1-6	CASSPGDRAMSPLHF
TRBV15	NA	TRBJ2-7	CATSRDLLTSSHF
TRBV12-3/TRBV12-4	NA	TRBJ2-7	CASTINRASYEQYF
TRBV19	many	TRBJ2-7	CASSIRGDEQYF
TRBV7-8	many	TRBJ2-2	CASSGPDRGNTGELFF
TRBV2	NA	TRBJ2-7	CASSERQAGYEQYF
TRBV5-1	NA	TRBJ1-1	CASSSREGTEAFF
TRBV7-8	NA	TRBJ2-1	CASSTLLANEQFF
TRBV14	NA	TRBJ2-7	CASSLVGQGRRSCEQYF
TRBV29-1	NA	TRBJ2-3	CSVVGTSGSTDTQYF
TRBV20-1	once	TRBJ2-7	CSARDPLGEQYF
TRBV20-1	once	TRBJ2-7	CSAREDYKTYEQYF
TRBV20-1	NA	TRBJ1-1	CSARDSLDSSLNTEAFF
TRBV7-2	few	TRBJ2-3	CASSSTGTDTQYF
TRBV14	NA	TRBJ2-6	CASSQAAHSSGANVLTF
TRBV27	once	TRBJ1-1	CASSLSMNTEAFF
TRBV7-7	NA	TRBJ2-2	CASSLGTSGNTGELFF
TRBV11-2	many	TRBJ1-6	CASSVHRGSSYNSPLHF
TRBV10-3	NA	TRBJ2-2	CAISEGLNTGELFF
TRBV20-1	NA	TRBJ2-7	CSARSDGRGSYEQYF
TRBV13	few	TRBJ1-1	CASSFRNTEAFF
TRBV20-1	NA	TRBJ1-2	CSVLDSAGRYGYTF
TRBV2	NA	TRBJ2-5	CASSSPPDRGETQYF
TRBV6-5	many	TRBJ2-1	CASSYAGQNNEQFF
TRBV7-2	NA	TRBJ1-1	CASGRDKNTEAFF
TRBV2	NA	TRBJ2-1	CASKTADTDYNEQFF
TRBV5-1	NA	TRBJ1-2	CASSATGGRSYGYTF
TRBV10-3	once	TRBJ1-2	CAISDRRSGTNYGYTF
TRBV13	NA	TRBJ1-1	CASSAPGGTEAFF
TRBV20-1	many	TRBJ2-4	CSAPGGRKLGKNIQYF
TRBV20-1	NA	TRBJ2-5	CSARVGWTAPQETQYF
TRBV5-1	few	TRBJ2-7	CASSPGRGPSYGQYF
TRBV2	NA	TRBJ1-4	CASSFRGLGEKLFF
TRBV11-1	NA	TRBJ2-5	CASSNRGGGSPLQETQYF
TRBV19	NA	TRBJ1-2	CASSRTGDYGYTF
TRBV2	NA	TRBJ1-5	CASTQQGAPTQPQHF
TRBV7-9	NA	TRBJ1-5	CASSSPGNQPQHF
TRBV7-3	NA	TRBJ2-5	CASGGGRAGETQYF
TRBV20-1	NA	TRBJ2-7	CSASGRGEDYEQYF
TRBV9	NA	TRBJ2-7	CASSVGLAGEDEQYF
TRBV19	once	TRBJ2-7	CASSITGVSYEQYF
TRBV4-1	many	TRBJ1-6	CASSRSDLSYNSPLHF
TRBV27	many	TRBJ2-7	CASRQGDREQYF
TRBV7-9	NA	TRBJ2-5	CASSLVGETQYF
TRBV20-1	NA	TRBJ2-7	CSASHRDGHEQYF
TRBV3-1	NA	TRBJ2-1	CASSHAGTSLGRGEQFF
TRBV2	NA	TRBJ2-7	CASSTRGGPFSYEQYF
TRBV19	NA	TRBJ2-3	CASSIGVATRTDTQYF